These 25 T cell receptor beta chains originate from one sample sequenced in a study of monozygotic twins with inflammatory bowel disease (dated by TCRdb to about 2019). To prepare the library, 5' RACE was applied. Sequencing instrument: Illumina HiSeq 2500. After the reads were reprocessed by TCRdb, one entry was made per CDR3 protein sequence, with no DNA. The sample's records list about 160,000 distinct CDR3 sequences. The ten largest clones capture under 3.5% of the sample. Sequences were obtained from blood. Receptors were obtained from a human donor with ulcerative colitis or Crohn's disease, or a healthy co-twin of an affected twin (not recorded which).

The rearrangement uses TRBV19 and TRBJ2-2. CDR3 size: 13 residues. Germline CDR1 and CDR2: LNHDA and SQIVND (reference sequence). The CDR3 region is CASKDGNTGELFF. The full variable domain, its missing parts supplied by reference TRBV19 and TRBJ2-2, is DGGITQSPKYLFRKEGQNVTLSCEQNLNHDAMYWYRQDPGQGLRLIYYSQIVNDFQKGDIAEGYSVSREKKESFPLTVTSAQKNPTAFYLCASKDGNTGELFFGEGSRLTVL.

The V gene is TRBV24-1, the J gene TRBJ2-1; the TCRdb call, TRBD2, lacks DNA for checking. CDR3 length: 15 amino acids. Germline V gene sequence: CDR1 KGHDR, CDR2 SFDVKD. CDR3 region: CATSTQARPYNEQFF.

V usage is TRBV15 and J usage is TRBJ2-3. The CDR3 loop spans 16 amino acids. From germline, CDR1 is LNHNV and CDR2 YYDKDF (reference sequence). CDR3 loop: CATSRDRARSPDTQYF. Filled out from reference TRBV15 and TRBJ2-3, the complete variable domain reads DAMVIQNPRYQVTQFGKPVTLSCSQTLNHNVMYWYQQKSSQAPKLLFHYYDKDFNNEADTPDNFQSRRPNTSFCFLDIRSPGLGDTAMYLCATSRDRARSPDTQYFGPGTRLTVL.

V and J are TRBV7-7 and TRBJ2-1; TCRdb names TRBD2, which stays unverified in the absence of DNA. This CDR3 contains 14 residues. Germline assignment: CDR1 SSHAT and CDR2 FNYEAQ (reference sequence). The CDR3 loop is CASSLGERRAEQFF.

This sequence joins TRBV6-2 or TRBV6-3 and TRBJ1-2. Germline V CDR1 and CDR2: MNHEY, SVGEGT. The CDR3 contains 12 residues. The CDR3 reads CASSYSAFGYTF.

This rearrangement joins TRBV5-1 to TRBJ2-3. The germline V gene encodes CDR1 SGHRS and CDR2 YFSETQ. This CDR3 region has 15 residues. CDR3 in amino acids: CASSFLGLSTDTQYF.

The chain recombines TRBV12-3 or TRBV12-4 with TRBJ2-1; TCRdb gives TRBD1 as the D gene, but with no DNA this cannot be confirmed. The CDR3 is made up of 13 amino acids. The CDR3: CASSTWGYNEQFF.

V usage is TRBV9 and J usage is TRBJ1-1; TCRdb's assignment of TRBD1 cannot be checked, as there is no DNA. The CDR3 contains 15 residues. From germline, CDR1 is SGDLS and CDR2 YYNGEE. CDR3 protein: CASSPRTISDTEAFF.

The chain has TRBV28 and TRBJ2-6; TCRdb selects TRBD1, and the lack of DNA leaves this call unchecked. Germline CDR1 MDHEN, CDR2 SYDVKM. The CDR3 runs to 16 residues. CDR3 sequence: CASSATAPAGANVLTF.

The chain uses TRBV10-3 and TRBJ2-5; TCRdb's D call, TRBD2, is unchecked because there is no DNA. The CDR3 runs to 16 residues. Germline loops: CDR1 ENHRY, CDR2 SYGVKD. The CDR3 loop reads CAITSGLGGSQETQYF.

The chain is built from TRBV12-3 or TRBV12-4 and TRBJ1-1. The CDR3 consists of 12 residues. This CDR3 is CASSFLGTEAFF.

The chain combines TRBV20-1 with TRBJ2-2; the D gene TCRdb calls, TRBD1, cannot be checked with no DNA. CDR1 DFQATT and CDR2 SNEGSKA come from the germline V gene (reference sequence). This CDR3 spans 13 amino acids. The CDR3 sequence: CSARGRNTGELFF.

V usage is TRBV5-4 and J usage is TRBJ1-6; TCRdb outputs TRBD1, but without DNA this stays unchecked. This CDR3 region has 15 residues. CDR1 is SGHNT and CDR2 is YYREEE in the germline V gene (reference sequence). CDR3 sequence: CASSADRAGNSPLHF.

J is TRBJ2-7 and V is TRBV2; no DNA is available, so the TRBD1 call from TCRdb remains unchecked. Per germline, CDR1 SNHLY and CDR2 FYNNEI. This CDR3 comprises 15 residues. This chain's CDR3 is CASSDKRGNPYEQYF.

The chain recombines TRBV4-1 with TRBJ2-5; without DNA, the TCRdb call of TRBD2 cannot be checked. Germline V gene sequence: CDR1 MGHRA, CDR2 YSYEKL. The CDR3 spans 18 residues. Here the CDR3 reads CASSQQRELAGGDETQYF.

CDR3: CASSLAQSEDEQFF. The chain carries TRBV7-9 and TRBJ2-1. The CDR3 is 14 amino acids. The germline gives CDR1 SEHNR, CDR2 FQNEAQ (reference sequence).

The chain recombines TRBV7-6 with TRBJ2-1; TCRdb's assignment of TRBD1 cannot be checked, as there is no DNA. CDR3 length: 13 amino acids. Germline V gene sequence: CDR1 SGHVS, CDR2 FNYEAQ. CDR3: CASSSLVGDEQFF.

The rearrangement links TRBV11-2 to TRBJ1-4; the TCRdb call, TRBD1, lacks DNA for checking. The germline V gene encodes CDR1 SGHAT and CDR2 FQNNGV. The CDR3 spans 15 residues. CDR3 sequence reads: CASSLDGQGNEKLFF.

The chain uses TRBV6-1 and TRBJ2-1; checking the TCRdb D call of TRBD2 is not possible without DNA. The CDR3 contains 15 residues. Germline CDR1 MNHNS, CDR2 SASEGT. The CDR3 loop is CASRVQAGSYNEQFF.

The V gene is TRBV20-1, the J gene TRBJ2-7; without DNA, the TCRdb call of TRBD2 cannot be checked. This CDR3 has 16 residues. Germline lookup yields CDR1 DFQATT and CDR2 SNEGSKA (reference sequence). The CDR3 protein is CSVRPWTSGSSYEQYF.

The rearrangement uses TRBV7-2 and TRBJ2-7. The germline V gene has CDR1 SGHTA and CDR2 FQGNSA. The CDR3 loop spans 13 amino acids. CDR3 in amino acids: CASSLMGSYEQYF.

The rearrangement joins TRBV10-3 to TRBJ2-1. Germline-derived CDR1 and CDR2 are ENHRY and SYGVKD. This CDR3 is built from 15 residues. This CDR3 reads CAISDEDSSYNEQFF.

This rearrangement joins TRBV19 to TRBJ2-7; there is no DNA to check the TCRdb D call of TRBD1. This CDR3 has 15 amino acids. Germline lookup yields CDR1 LNHDA and CDR2 SQIVND (reference sequence). CDR3 residues: CASSIRAGQGYEQYF.

CDR3 loop: CASSLNGQGYTGELFF. V gene TRBV7-2 combines with J gene TRBJ2-2; without DNA, the TCRdb call of TRBD1 cannot be checked. The CDR3 has 16 amino acids. From germline, CDR1 is SGHTA and CDR2 FQGNSA.

V and J are TRBV10-3 and TRBJ1-5. CDR3 length: 12 residues. Germline CDR1 and CDR2: ENHRY and SYGVKD. The CDR3 sequence: CASGESNQPQHF.